What follows are 9 T cell receptor beta chains derived from one specimen sequenced in a study of T cell responses to AZD1222 COVID-19 vaccine. TCRdb keeps only in-frame clones here, not all; method: immunoSEQ multiplex PCR. In the table there are over 100,000 clones, around 87% of which are singletons. Here the sequenced sample was peripheral blood, taken on day 0 of AZD1222 vaccination. All receptors come from an adult in good health.

V is TRBV9 and J is TRBJ1-3, with D possibly being TRBD1 (5 bases). Germline V lookup: CDR1 SGDLS, CDR2 YYNGEE. This CDR3 contains 17 residues. Trimming shortened V by 3 bases and J by 0 bases, and 16 bases separated the two germline ends. CDR3 protein: CASSATIQGDSGNTIYF. Here the CDR3 DNA reads TGTGCCAGCAGCGCAACCATCCAGGGAGACTCTGGAAACACCATATATTTT.

The V and J genes are TRBV30 and TRBJ1-2, with TRBD1 identical over 9 bases. Germline CDR1 reads GTSNPN; CDR2 reads SVGIG (reference sequence). The trim removed 5 bases at V and 5 bases at J, leaving 3 bases unmatched. The CDR3 contains 12 residues. CDR3 residues: CAWGTGPYGYTF. CDR3 in DNA: TGTGCCTGGGGGACAGGGCCTTATGGCTACACCTTC. Full variable domain (outside the CDR3, taken from reference TRBV30 and TRBJ1-2): SQTIHQWPATLVQPVGSPLSLECTVEGTSNPNLYWYRQAAGRGLQLLFYSVGIGQISSEVPQNLSASRPQDRQFILSSKKLLLSDSGFYLCAWGTGPYGYTFGSGTRLTVV.

This chain uses TRBV28 with TRBJ1-2, with 7 bases identical to TRBD1. V trimming: 2 bases; J trimming: 6 bases; junction bases outside the gene matches: 3. The CDR3 spans 13 residues. Germline values: CDR1 MDHEN, CDR2 SYDVKM. DNA of the CDR3: TGTGCCAGCAGTTTACAGGGGGGGCATGGCTACACCTTC. This codes for CASSLQGGHGYTF.

In DNA form, the CDR3 reads TGTGCCAGCAGTTACTCTAGGGACATACCTGATGGCTACACCTTC. This encodes CASSYSRDIPDGYTF. The rearrangement uses TRBV6-5 and TRBJ1-2; D possibly corresponds to TRBD1 (6 bases). This CDR3 has 15 residues. Trimming removed 0 bases from V and 6 bases from J, with 14 bases in between. Germline CDR1 and CDR2: MNHEY and SVGAGI.

V usage is TRBV18 and J usage is TRBJ1-5; the D gene is possibly TRBD1 (5 bases). Trimming removed 3 bases at V and 3 bases at J, with 9 bases between. CDR1 and CDR2 (germline): KGHSH, LQKENI. There are 14 residues in the CDR3. Here the CDR3 reads CASSPRDLNQPQHF. The CDR3 DNA reads as TGTGCCAGCTCACCCCGGGACCTCAATCAGCCCCAGCATTTT.

This chain connects TRBV19 to TRBJ1-1; 9 nucleotides line up with TRBD1. CDR3 length: 16 amino acids. J was trimmed by 1 base and V by 3 bases; bases with no gene match: 6. Germline-derived CDR1 and CDR2 are LNHDA and SQIVND (reference sequence). The CDR3 DNA reads TGTGCCAGTAGTATGGGCCCGGGACAGGGGAACACTGAAGCTTTCTTT. As protein: CASSMGPGQGNTEAFF. The whole variable domain, filled in from reference TRBV19 and TRBJ1-1, reads DGGITQSPKYLFRKEGQNVTLSCEQNLNHDAMYWYRQDPGQGLRLIYYSQIVNDFQKGDIAEGYSVSREKKESFPLTVTSAQKNPTAFYLCASSMGPGQGNTEAFFGQGTRLTVV.

The chain couples TRBV2 to TRBJ2-5; 9 nucleotides agree with TRBD2. V shed 7 bases, J shed 1 base, and the junction held 4 bases outside the gene matches. Germline CDR1 SNHLY, CDR2 FYNNEI. CDR3 size: 14 residues. This CDR3 is CASTLAGRQETQYF. As DNA, the CDR3 is TGTGCCAGCACACTAGCGGGCCGCCAAGAGACCCAGTACTTC.

Turning to this clone: Relative to the germline gene, one junction end is altered; a read error may explain this. The chain combines TRBV28 with TRBJ1-1, with no clear D. The CDR3 loop spans 13 amino acids. Germline V lookup: CDR1 MDHEN, CDR2 SYDVKM. The CDR3 protein is CASKNLRNIEAFF. As DNA, the CDR3 is TGTGCCAGCAAAAACCTAAGGAACATTGAAGCTTTCTTT.

The chain couples TRBV5-6 to TRBJ1-2; D may be TRBD1 (6 bases). Germline-derived CDR1 and CDR2 are SGHDT and YYEEEE. The CDR3 is 12 amino acids. Trimming removed 4 bases at V and 7 bases at J, with 11 bases between. CDR3 in amino acids: CASSQGTTGYTF. The CDR3 nucleotides are TGTGCCAGCAGCCAAGGGACAACTGGCTACACCTTC. Variable domain in full (rest from reference TRBV5-6 and TRBJ1-2): DAGVTQSPTHLIKTRGQQVTLRCSPKSGHDTVSWYQQALGQGPQFIFQYYEEEERQRGNFPDRFSGHQFPNYSSELNVNALLLGDSALYLCASSQGTTGYTFGSGTRLTVV.